This entry lists 5 T cell receptor beta chains sequenced from one sample in a study of T cells after yellow fever vaccination (dated by TCRdb to about 2019). The library came from 5' RACE. This sample was sequenced with an Illumina HiSeq 2500. TCRdb ran its own pipeline on the public reads, namely fastp trimming at Q25 and MiXCR clone calling, and kept in-frame beta chains. Each record represents a unique CDR3 protein, reported with the most common genes and DNA among its rows. The sample table lists 500,000 to 550,000 distinct CDR3 sequences, just over 20% of them with a count of one. 16% of the sample goes to the ten largest clones. The intended sense of this specimen's treatment or condition label: live attenuated yellow fever vaccine strain. Sequenced here: PBMCs, sampled around 3 weeks after the first yellow fever vaccination. The receptor source for this set is a man younger than 35 who received the YFV17D yellow fever vaccine.

This clonotype has just a few counts. The chain has TRBV28 and TRBJ2-7; no reliable D call. Germline CDR1 reads MDHEN; CDR2 reads SYDVKM. V lost 6 bases, J lost 2 bases, and 14 bases lay in between. The CDR3 length is 14 residues. The CDR3 is CASSTEGFPYEQYV. CDR3 nucleotide sequence: TGTGCCAGCAGCACGGAAGGGTTCCCCTACGAGCAGTACGTC.

The J gene is TRBJ2-7, the V gene TRBV20-1; D remains ambiguous. The CDR3 loop spans 16 amino acids. The V and J ends lost 0 bases and 2 bases respectively, with 17 bases between them. Germline V gives CDR1 DFQATT, CDR2 SNEGSKA (reference sequence). DNA of the CDR3: TGCAGTGCTAGAGATGTAGGGCGTACCGGCACCTACGAGCAGTACTTC. Its protein product is CSARDVGRTGTYEQYF.

In its sample, this clonotype was seen a few times. V and J are TRBV24-1 and TRBJ2-5; weak D call: TRBD2 (5 bases). This CDR3 spans 15 amino acids. The V end lost 6 bases, the J end lost 1 base, and 14 bases lay between the germline ends. Looked up from germline, CDR1 is KGHDR and CDR2 is SFDVKD. CDR3 protein: CATSSGTGVQETQYF. The CDR3 region has the DNA TGTGCCACCAGTTCTGGAACCGGGGTCCAAGAGACCCAGTACTTC.

This clonotype was counted many times. The chain couples TRBV5-4 to TRBJ2-1; D is ambiguous. The V end lost 4 bases, the J end lost 0 bases, and 14 bases lay between the germline ends. Looked up from germline, CDR1 is SGHNT and CDR2 is YYREEE (reference sequence). The CDR3 loop spans 16 amino acids. The CDR3 reads CASSTLERSSYNEQFF. In DNA, the CDR3 is TGTGCCAGCAGCACCTTGGAAAGGAGCTCCTACAATGAGCAGTTCTTC.

This clonotype was picked up a small number of times. The chain has TRBV12-3 or TRBV12-4 and TRBJ2-5, with D hard to call. V was trimmed by 5 bases and J by 7 bases, leaving 11 bases between them. The CDR3 is 12 residues long. The CDR3 sequence: CASSADEGTQYF. The CDR3 bases are TGTGCCAGCAGTGCGGACGAAGGGACCCAGTACTTC.